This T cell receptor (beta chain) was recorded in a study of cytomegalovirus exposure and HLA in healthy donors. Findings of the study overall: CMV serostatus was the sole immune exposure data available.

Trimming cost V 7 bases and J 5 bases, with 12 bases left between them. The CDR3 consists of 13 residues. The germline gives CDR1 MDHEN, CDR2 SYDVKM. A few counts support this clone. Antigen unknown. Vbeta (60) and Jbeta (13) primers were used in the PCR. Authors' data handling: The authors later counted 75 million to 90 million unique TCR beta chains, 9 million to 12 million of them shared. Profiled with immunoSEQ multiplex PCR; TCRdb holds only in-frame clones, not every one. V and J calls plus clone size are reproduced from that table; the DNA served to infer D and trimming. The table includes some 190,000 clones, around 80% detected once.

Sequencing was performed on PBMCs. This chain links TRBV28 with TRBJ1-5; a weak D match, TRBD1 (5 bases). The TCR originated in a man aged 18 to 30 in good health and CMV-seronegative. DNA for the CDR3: TGTGCCAGCAAGGAGGGGCCGGATCAGCCCCAGCATTTT. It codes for CASKEGPDQPQHF.